This T cell receptor beta chain was retrieved from a study of cytomegalovirus exposure and HLA in healthy donors. This clone was seen repeatedly, ten times or more. This PCR relied on a set of 60 Vbeta primers and 13 Jbeta primers. Authors' methods: There were 80 million to 95 million unique TCR beta chains by a later count, and around 10 million of them were shared. TCRdb's table, derived via immunoSEQ multiplex PCR, lists solely in-frame clones and lacks some. V and J calls plus clone size are reproduced from that table; the DNA served to infer D and trimming. The profile shows around 150,000 clones, approximately 64% of them singletons. The CDR3 length is 16 residues. Germline loops: CDR1 LNHNV, CDR2 YYDKDF (reference sequence). The germline V and J ends were trimmed by 1 base and 3 bases, with 15 bases remaining between them.

Sequences were obtained from PBMCs. This chain joins TRBV15 and TRBJ1-1, with no clear D. The sequence was collected from a woman in her forties in good health and CMV-seronegative. CDR3 in DNA: TGTGCCACCAGCAGAGGGCTGGGAGGAAGATACACTGAAGCTTTCTTT. It codes for CATSRGLGGRYTEAFF.